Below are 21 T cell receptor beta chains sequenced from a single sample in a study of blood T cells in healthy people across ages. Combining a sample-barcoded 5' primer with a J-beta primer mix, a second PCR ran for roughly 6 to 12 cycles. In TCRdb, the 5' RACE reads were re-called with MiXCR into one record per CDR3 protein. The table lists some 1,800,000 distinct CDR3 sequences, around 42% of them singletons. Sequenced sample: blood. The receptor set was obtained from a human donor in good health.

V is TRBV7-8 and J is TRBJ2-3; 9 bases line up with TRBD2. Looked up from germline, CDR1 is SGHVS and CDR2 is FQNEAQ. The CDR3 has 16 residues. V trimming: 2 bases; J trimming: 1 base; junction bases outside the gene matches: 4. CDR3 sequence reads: CASSLLERGGTDTQYF. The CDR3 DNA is TGTGCCAGCAGCTTACTGGAGCGGGGGGGCACAGATACGCAGTATTTT.

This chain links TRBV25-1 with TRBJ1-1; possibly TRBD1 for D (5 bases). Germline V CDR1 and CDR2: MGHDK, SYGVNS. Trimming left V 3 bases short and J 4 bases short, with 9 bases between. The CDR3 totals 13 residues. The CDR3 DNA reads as TGTGCCAGCAGTGAGGGGGGATTCACTGAAGCTTTCTTT. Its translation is CASSEGGFTEAFF.

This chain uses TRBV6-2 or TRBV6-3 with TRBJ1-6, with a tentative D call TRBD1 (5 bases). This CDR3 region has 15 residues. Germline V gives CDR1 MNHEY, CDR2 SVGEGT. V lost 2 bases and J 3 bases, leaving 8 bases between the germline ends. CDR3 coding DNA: TGTGCCAGCAGTTACGGAGGGGTCTATAATTCACCCCTCCACTTT. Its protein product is CASSYGGVYNSPLHF.

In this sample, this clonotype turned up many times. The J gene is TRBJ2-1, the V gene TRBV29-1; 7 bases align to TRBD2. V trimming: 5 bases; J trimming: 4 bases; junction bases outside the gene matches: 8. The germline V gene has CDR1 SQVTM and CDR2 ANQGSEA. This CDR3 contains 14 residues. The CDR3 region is CSVRQRGEYNEQFF. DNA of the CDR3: TGCAGCGTTAGGCAGCGGGGAGAATACAATGAGCAGTTCTTC.

The CDR3 loop is CASSFRVAQPQHF. CDR3 nucleotide sequence: TGTGCCAGCAGTTTCAGGGTGGCTCAGCCCCAGCATTTT. The rearrangement uses TRBV12-3 or TRBV12-4 and TRBJ1-5; weak D call: TRBD1 (5 bases). Trimming pared 3 bases from V and 6 bases from J, leaving 9 bases between. This CDR3 contains 13 residues.

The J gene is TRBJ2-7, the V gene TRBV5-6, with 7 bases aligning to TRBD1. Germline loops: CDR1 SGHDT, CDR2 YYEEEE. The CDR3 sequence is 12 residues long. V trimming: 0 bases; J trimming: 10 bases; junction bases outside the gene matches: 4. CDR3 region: CASSLVRGHQYF. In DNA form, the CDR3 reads TGTGCCAGCAGCTTGGTGAGGGGGCATCAGTACTTC.

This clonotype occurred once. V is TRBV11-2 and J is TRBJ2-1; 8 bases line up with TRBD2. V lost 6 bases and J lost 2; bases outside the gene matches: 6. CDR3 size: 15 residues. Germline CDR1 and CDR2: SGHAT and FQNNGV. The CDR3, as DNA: TGTGCCAGCAGGGGAAGCGGGGGACCCTACAATGAGCAGTTCTTC. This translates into CASRGSGGPYNEQFF.

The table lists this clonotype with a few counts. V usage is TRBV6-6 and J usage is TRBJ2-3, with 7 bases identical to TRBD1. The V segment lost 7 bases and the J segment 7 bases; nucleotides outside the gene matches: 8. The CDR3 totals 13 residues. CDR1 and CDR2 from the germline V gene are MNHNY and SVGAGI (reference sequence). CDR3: CASTKEGQYTQYF. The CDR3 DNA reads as TGTGCCAGCACCAAAGAGGGACAGTATACGCAGTATTTT.

Here the CDR3 DNA reads TGCAGCGTTCTCTTCCGGAACGGCTACACCTTC. As protein: CSVLFRNGYTF. J is TRBJ1-2 and V is TRBV29-1; D is undetermined. The CDR3 is 11 amino acids. CDR1 and CDR2 (germline): SQVTM, ANQGSEA. Trimming removed 5 bases from V and 8 bases from J, with 12 bases in between.

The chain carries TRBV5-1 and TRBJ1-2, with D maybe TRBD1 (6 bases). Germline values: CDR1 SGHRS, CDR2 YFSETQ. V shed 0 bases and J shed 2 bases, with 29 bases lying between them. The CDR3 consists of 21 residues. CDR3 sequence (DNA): TGCGCCAGCAGCTTGGGGGCCAGTGGGACACCAGAAGACCTCCTCAACTATGGCTACACCTTC. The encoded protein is CASSLGASGTPEDLLNYGYTF.

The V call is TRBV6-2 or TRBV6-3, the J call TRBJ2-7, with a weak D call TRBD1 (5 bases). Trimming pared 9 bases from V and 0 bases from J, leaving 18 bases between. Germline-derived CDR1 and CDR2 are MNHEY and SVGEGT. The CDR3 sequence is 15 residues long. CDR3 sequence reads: CARTGERTFSYEQYF. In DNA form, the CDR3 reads TGTGCCAGGACTGGAGAACGGACATTCTCCTACGAGCAGTACTTC.

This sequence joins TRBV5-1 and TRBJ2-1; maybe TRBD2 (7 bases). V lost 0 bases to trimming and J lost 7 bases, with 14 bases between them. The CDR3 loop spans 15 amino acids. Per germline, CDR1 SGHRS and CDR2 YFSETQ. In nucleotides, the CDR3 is TGCGCCAGCAGCTTGGGGGGGGGGCATTGGAATGAGCAGTTCTTC. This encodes CASSLGGGHWNEQFF.

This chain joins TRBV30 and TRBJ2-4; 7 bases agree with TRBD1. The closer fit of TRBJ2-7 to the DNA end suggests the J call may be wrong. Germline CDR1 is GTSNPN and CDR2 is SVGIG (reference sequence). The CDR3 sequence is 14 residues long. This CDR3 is CAWSGQGASYEQYF. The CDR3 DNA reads TGTGCCTGGAGTGGACAGGGAGCATCCTACGAGCAGTACTTC.

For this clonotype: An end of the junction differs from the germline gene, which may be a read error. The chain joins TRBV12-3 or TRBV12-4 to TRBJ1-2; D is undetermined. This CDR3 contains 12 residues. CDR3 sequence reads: CVSSPLRYGYTF. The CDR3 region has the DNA TGTGTCAGCAGTCCCTTACGGTATGGCTACACCTTC.

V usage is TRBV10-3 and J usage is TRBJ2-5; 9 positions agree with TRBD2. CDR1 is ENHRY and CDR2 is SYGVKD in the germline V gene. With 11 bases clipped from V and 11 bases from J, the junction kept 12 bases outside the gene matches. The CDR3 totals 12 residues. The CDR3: CAAAGGQGEQYF. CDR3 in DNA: TGTGCCGCAGCGGGGGGTCAAGGGGAGCAGTACTTC.

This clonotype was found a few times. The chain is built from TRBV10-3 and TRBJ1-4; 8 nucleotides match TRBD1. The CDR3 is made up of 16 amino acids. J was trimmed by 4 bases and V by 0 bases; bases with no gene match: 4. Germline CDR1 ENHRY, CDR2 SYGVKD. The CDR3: CAISESTGGSNEKLFF. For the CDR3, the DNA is TGTGCCATCAGTGAGTCCACAGGGGGAAGTAATGAAAAACTGTTTTTT.

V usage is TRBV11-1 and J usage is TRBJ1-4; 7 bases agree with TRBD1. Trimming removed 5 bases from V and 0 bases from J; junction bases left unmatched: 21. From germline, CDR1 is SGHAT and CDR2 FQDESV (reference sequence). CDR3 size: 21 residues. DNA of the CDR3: TGTGCCAGCAGCACAGGCGGCCCGACAGGGTTACGAGAAACAACTAATGAAAAACTGTTTTTT. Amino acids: CASSTGGPTGLRETTNEKLFF.

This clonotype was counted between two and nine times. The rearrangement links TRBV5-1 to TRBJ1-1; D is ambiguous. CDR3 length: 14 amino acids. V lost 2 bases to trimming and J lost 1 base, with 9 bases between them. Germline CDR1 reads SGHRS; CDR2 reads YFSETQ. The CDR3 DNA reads TGCGCCAGCAGCTTCACGACACCGAACACTGAAGCTTTCTTT. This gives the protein CASSFTTPNTEAFF.

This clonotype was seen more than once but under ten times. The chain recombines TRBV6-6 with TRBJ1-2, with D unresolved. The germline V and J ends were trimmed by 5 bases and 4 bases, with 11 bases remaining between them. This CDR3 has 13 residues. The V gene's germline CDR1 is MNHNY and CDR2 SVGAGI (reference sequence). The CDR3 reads CASSPGSLYGYTF. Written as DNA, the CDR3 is TGTGCCAGCAGTCCCGGGTCCCTCTATGGCTACACCTTC.

The CDR3 loop reads CASSSGEVGNQPQHF. The DNA of the CDR3 is TGTGCCAGCAGCTCAGGGGAGGTCGGCAATCAGCCCCAGCATTTT. The chain has TRBV7-8 and TRBJ1-5, with D maybe TRBD1 (6 bases). The CDR3 is 15 amino acids. Trimming cost V 4 bases and J 2 bases, with 12 bases left between them. Germline V gene lookup returns CDR1 SGHVS and CDR2 FQNEAQ.

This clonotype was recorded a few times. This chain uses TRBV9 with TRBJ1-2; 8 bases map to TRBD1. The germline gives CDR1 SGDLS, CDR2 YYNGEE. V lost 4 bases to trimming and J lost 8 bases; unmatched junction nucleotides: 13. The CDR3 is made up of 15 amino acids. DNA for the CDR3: TGTGCCAGCAGCCCTTCGGGACAGGAGTTTGGGGGCTACACCTTC. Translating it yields CASSPSGQEFGGYTF.